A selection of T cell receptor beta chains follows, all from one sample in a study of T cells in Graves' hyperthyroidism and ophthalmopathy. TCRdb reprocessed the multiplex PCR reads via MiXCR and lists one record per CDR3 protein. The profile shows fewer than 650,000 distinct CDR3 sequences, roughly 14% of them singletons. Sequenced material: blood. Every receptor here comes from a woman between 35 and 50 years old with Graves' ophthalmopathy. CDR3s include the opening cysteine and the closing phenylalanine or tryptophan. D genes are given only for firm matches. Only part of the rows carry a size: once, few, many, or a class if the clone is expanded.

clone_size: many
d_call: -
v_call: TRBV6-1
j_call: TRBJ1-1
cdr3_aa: CASSEVVNTEAFF
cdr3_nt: TGTGCCAGCAGTGAAGTCGTGAACACTGAAGCTTTCTTT

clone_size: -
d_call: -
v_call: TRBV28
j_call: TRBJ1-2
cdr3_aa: CAWGTEVYGYTF
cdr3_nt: TGTGCCTGGGGAACAGAAGTCTATGGCTACACCTTC

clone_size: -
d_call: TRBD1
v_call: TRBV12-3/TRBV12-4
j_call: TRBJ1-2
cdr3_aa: CASSSGTGGSYTF
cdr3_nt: TGTGCCAGCAGTTCCGGGACAGGGGGCAGCTACACCTTC

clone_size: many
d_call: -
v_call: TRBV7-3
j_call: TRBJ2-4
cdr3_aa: CASSLLNIQYF
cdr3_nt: TGTGCCAGCAGCTTACTAAACATTCAGTACTTC

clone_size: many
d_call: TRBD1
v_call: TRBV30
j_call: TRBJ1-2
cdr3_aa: CAWRTPGGYGYTF
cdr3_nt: TGTGCCTGGAGGACCCCAGGGGGCTATGGCTACACCTTC

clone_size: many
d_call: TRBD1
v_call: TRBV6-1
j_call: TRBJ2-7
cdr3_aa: CATLATAKQGANYEQYF
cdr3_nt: TGTGCCACACTCGCCACCGCCAAACAGGGGGCAAACTACGAGCAGTACTTC

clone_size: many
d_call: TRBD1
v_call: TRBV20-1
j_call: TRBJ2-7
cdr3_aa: CSASETDRGYEQYF
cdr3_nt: TGCAGTGCTAGCGAAACAGACAGGGGCTACGAGCAGTACTTC

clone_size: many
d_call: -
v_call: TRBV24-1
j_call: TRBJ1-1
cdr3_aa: CATSDSRVGSTEAFF
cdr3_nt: TGTGCCACCAGTGATTCCAGGGTTGGGTCCACTGAAGCTTTCTTT

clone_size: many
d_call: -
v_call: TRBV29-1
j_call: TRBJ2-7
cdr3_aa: CSVEGGGEQYF
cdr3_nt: TGCAGCGTTGAGGGGGGTGGCGAGCAGTACTTC

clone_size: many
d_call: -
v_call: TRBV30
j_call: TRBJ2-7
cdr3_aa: CAWSAAMEQYF
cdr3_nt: TGTGCCTGGAGTGCCGCGATGGAGCAGTACTTC

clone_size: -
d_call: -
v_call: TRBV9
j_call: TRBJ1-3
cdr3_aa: CASSVEGNSGNTIYF
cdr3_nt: TGTGCCAGCAGCGTAGAAGGGAACTCTGGAAACACCATATATTTT

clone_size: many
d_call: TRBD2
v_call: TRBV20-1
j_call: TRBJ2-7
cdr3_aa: CSANTGTSGSSYEQYF
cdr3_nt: TGCAGTGCTAACACCGGGACTAGCGGGAGTTCCTACGAGCAGTACTTC

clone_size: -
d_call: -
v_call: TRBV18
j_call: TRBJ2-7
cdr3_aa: CASSPQGGLDYEQYF
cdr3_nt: TGTGCCAGCTCACCCCAGGGTGGCCTAGACTACGAGCAGTACTTC

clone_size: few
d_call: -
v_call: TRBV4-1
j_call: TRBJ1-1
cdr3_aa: CASSQVWNTEAFF
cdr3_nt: TGCGCCAGCAGCCAAGTTTGGAACACTGAAGCTTTCTTT

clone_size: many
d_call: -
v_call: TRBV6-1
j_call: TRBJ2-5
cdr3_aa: CASSGEGTETQYF
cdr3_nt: TGTGCCAGCAGTGGTGAGGGTACGGAGACCCAGTACTTC

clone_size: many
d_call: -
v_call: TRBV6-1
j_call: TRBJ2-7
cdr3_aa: CASSRELNYEQYF
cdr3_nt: TGTGCCAGCAGTCGAGAGCTGAATTACGAGCAGTACTTC

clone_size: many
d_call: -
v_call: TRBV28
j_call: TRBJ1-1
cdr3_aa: CASSKHEAFF
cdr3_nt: TGTGCCAGCAGCAAGCACGAAGCTTTCTTT

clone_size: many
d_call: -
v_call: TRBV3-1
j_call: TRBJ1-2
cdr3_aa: CASSQGQLYGYTF
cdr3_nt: TGTGCCAGCAGCCAAGGACAGCTCTATGGCTACACCTTC

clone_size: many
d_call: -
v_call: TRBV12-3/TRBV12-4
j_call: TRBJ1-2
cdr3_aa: CASSLLMGGSNYGYTF
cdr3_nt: TGTGCCAGCAGTCTCCTAATGGGGGGATCTAACTATGGCTACACCTTC

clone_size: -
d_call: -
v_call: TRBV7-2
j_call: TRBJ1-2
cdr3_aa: CASRGAAIASYTF
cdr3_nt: TGTGCCAGCAGAGGGGCGGCGATAGCTAGCTACACCTTC

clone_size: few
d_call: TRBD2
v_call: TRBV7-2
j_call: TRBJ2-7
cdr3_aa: CASSLWWTSSHEQYF
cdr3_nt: TGTGCCAGCAGCTTATGGTGGACTAGTTCCCACGAGCAGTACTTC

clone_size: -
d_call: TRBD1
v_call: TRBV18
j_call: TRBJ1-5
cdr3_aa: CASSATGAGNQPQHF
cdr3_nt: TGTGCCAGCTCGGCGACAGGGGCAGGCAATCAGCCCCAGCATTTT

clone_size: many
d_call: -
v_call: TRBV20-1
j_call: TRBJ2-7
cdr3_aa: CSAEDLGTYEQYF
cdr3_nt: TGCAGTGCCGAAGACTTGGGGACCTACGAGCAGTACTTC

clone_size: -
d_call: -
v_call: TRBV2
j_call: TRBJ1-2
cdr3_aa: CASSGTESALRTF
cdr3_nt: TGTGCCAGCAGCGGAACAGAATCGGCCCTCCGCACCTTC

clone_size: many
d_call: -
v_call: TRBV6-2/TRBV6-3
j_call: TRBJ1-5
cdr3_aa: CASSYPQEGVGNQPQHF
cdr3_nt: TGTGCCAGCAGTTACCCTCAGGAAGGGGTGGGAAATCAGCCCCAGCATTTT

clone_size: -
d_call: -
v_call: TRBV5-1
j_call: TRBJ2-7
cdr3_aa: CASSGREQNEQYF
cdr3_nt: TGCGCCAGCAGTGGACGGGAGCAGAACGAGCAGTACTTC

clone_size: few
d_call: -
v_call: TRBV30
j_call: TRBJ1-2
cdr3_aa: CAYGGRAGDNYGYTF
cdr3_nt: TGTGCCTACGGTGGGCGAGCGGGGGACAACTATGGCTACACCTTC

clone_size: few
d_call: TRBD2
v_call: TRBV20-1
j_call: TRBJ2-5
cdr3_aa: CSAAGTSGRRGETQYF
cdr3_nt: TGCAGTGCGGCCGGGACTAGCGGGAGGCGAGGGGAGACCCAGTACTTC

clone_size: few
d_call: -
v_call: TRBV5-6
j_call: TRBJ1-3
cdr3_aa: CASSLKGNSGNTIYF
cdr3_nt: TGTGCCAGCAGCTTGAAGGGGAACTCTGGAAACACCATATATTTT

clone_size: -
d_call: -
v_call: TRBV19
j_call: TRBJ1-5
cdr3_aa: CASSIRGSYQPQHF
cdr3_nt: TGTGCCAGTAGTATTAGGGGGTCCTATCAGCCCCAGCATTTT

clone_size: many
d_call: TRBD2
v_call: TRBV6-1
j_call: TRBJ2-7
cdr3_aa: CASSEERTSVTTSYEQYF
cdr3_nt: TGTGCCAGCAGTGAAGAGCGGACTAGCGTTACAACTTCCTACGAGCAGTACTTC

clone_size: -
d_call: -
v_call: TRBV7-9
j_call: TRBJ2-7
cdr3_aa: CTSSFAGAREQYF
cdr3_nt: TGTACCAGCAGCTTCGCAGGGGCAAGGGAGCAGTACTTC

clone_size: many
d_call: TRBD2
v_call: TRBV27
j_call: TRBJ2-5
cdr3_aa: CASSLLAGGLGKETQYF
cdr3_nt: TGTGCCAGCAGTCTACTAGCGGGAGGGCTTGGGAAAGAGACCCAGTACTTC